This passage covers 3 T cell receptor beta chains from one sample sequenced in a study of blood T cells in healthy people across ages. Alongside a J-beta primer mix, a sample-barcoded 5' primer served in a second PCR lasting roughly 7 to 12 cycles. TCRdb re-analysed the 5' RACE reads in MiXCR, keeping a single row per CDR3 protein. The sample contains 650,000 to 950,000 distinct CDR3 sequences, approximately 48% of which appear only once. Input material: blood. The receptors derive from a man in his sixties in good health.

This chain joins TRBV6-5 and TRBJ2-7; tentatively, D is TRBD1 (6 bases). Looked up from germline, CDR1 is MNHEY and CDR2 is SVGAGI. This CDR3 region has 14 residues. The ends were cut back, 6 bases at V and 5 bases at J, with 17 bases in the middle. The DNA for the CDR3 is TGTGCCAGCAGCTATGCAGGGGTGGGGGACGAGCAGTACTTC. Amino acids: CASSYAGVGDEQYF.

The rearrangement uses TRBV20-1 and TRBJ1-1, with a possible D match to TRBD1 (6 bases). Germline values: CDR1 DFQATT, CDR2 SNEGSKA (reference sequence). The CDR3 runs to 13 residues. Trimming removed 0 bases at V and 5 bases at J, with 10 bases between. Here the CDR3 reads CSAREGGRTEAFF. CDR3 nucleotide sequence: TGCAGTGCTAGAGAGGGGGGCCGGACTGAAGCTTTCTTT.

This clonotype was picked up one time. This chain connects TRBV7-2 to TRBJ2-1; D may match TRBD1 or TRBD2 (7 bases each). V was clipped by 5 bases and J by 5 bases, with 16 bases between them. The CDR3 runs 15 residues. Per the germline V gene, CDR1 is SGHTA and CDR2 is FQGNSA. CDR3 region: CASSPSTGRDNEQFF. CDR3 sequence (DNA): TGTGCCAGCAGCCCTTCGACAGGGAGGGACAATGAGCAGTTCTTC.